This T cell receptor (beta chain) was sequenced for a study of shared clonotypes between healthy human individuals. Study-level results: The study sampled only blood, and tissue repertoires likely differ.

CD8 memory pooled CD45RO+ cells and CCR7-negative CD45RA+ TemRA cells. With respect to this clone: The target antigen is unknown.

This CDR3 is 13 amino acids long. V shed 1 base and J shed 14 bases, with 15 bases lying between them. Germline V gene data show CDR1 as SGHAT and CDR2 as FQNNGV. Here immunoSEQ multiplex PCR was the method, and the copy in TCRdb shows in-frame clones only, minus some. The sample consists of around 690,000 clones, 90% of them appearing once. The sequenced material came from memory CD8+ T cells from PBMCs. Stated subset: CD45RO+ cells pooled with CCR7-negative TemRA cells. This TCR was recovered from a man aged 18 to 30 in good health. Some clones in this sample may be carry-over from other donors' samples. The gene calls are TRBV11-2 and TRBJ2-1, with no clear D. CDR3 sequence: CASSLAVVQLEFF. CDR3 DNA: TGTGCCAGCAGCTTAGCCGTCGTCCAGCTGGAGTTCTTC.